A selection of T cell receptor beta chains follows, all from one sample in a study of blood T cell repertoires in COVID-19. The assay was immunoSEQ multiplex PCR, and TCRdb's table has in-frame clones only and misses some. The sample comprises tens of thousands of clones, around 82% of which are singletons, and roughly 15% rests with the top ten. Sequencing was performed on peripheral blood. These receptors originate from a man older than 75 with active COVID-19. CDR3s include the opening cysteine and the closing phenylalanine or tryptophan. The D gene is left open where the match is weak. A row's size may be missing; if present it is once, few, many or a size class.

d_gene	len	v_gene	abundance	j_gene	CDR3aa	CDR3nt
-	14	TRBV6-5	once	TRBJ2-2	CASRRDTDTGELFF	TGTGCCAGCAGACGGGACACCGACACCGGGGAGCTGTTTTTT
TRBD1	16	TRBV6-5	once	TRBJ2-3	CASSYGRRGLTDTQYF	TGTGCCAGCAGTTACGGTCGCAGGGGGCTGACAGATACGCAGTATTTT
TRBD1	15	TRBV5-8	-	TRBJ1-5	CASSEGDRGYQPQHF	TGTGCCAGCAGCGAAGGGGACAGGGGTTACCAGCCCCAGCATTTT
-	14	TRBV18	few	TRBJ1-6	CASSPAGENSPLHF	TGTGCCAGCTCACCGGCCGGGGAAAATTCACCCCTCCACTTT
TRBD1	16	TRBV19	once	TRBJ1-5	CASSGDRWDSNQPQHF	TGTGCCAGTAGCGGGGACAGGTGGGATAGCAATCAGCCCCAGCATTTT
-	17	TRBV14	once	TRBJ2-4	CASSQDPPPGTKNIQYF	TGTGCCAGCAGCCAAGACCCCCCGCCAGGGACCAAAAACATTCAGTACTTC
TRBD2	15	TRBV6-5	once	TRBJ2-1	CASSLTSGVYNEQFF	TGTGCCAGCAGTCTGACTAGCGGGGTATACAATGAGCAGTTCTTC
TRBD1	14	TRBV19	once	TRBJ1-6	CASSIGDSNSPLHF	TGTGCCAGTAGTATCGGGGACAGTAATTCACCCCTCCACTTT
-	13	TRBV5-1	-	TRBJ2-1	CASSLAASDEQFF	TGCGCCAGCAGCTTGGCCGCTAGCGATGAGCAGTTCTTC
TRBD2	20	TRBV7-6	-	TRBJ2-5	CASSLALPSASGRRQETQYF	TGTGCCAGCAGCTTAGCGCTTCCTTCCGCTAGCGGGAGGAGGCAAGAGACCCAGTACTTC
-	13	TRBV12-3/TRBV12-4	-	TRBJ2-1	CASSFSSSNEQFF	TGTGCCAGCAGTTTTTCTTCTTCTAATGAGCAGTTCTTC
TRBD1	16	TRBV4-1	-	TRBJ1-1	CASSHSRTGRNTEAFF	TGCGCCAGCAGCCACTCCAGGACAGGGAGGAACACTGAAGCTTTCTTT
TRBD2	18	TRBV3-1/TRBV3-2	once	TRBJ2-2	CASSPRLAGVSNTGELFF	TGTGCCAGCAGCCCCCGACTAGCGGGGGTCTCGAACACCGGGGAGCTGTTTTTT
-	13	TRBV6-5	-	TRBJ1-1	CASQVGGGTEAFF	TGTGCCAGCCAAGTAGGGGGGGGCACTGAAGCTTTCTTT
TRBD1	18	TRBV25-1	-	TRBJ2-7	CASSVGGTGVISLYEQYF	TGTGCCAGCAGTGTTGGGGGGACAGGGGTAATTTCGCTCTACGAGCAGTACTTC
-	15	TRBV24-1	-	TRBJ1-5	CATSDAGGRNQPQHF	TGTGCCACCAGTGATGCCGGGGGTAGGAATCAGCCCCAGCATTTT
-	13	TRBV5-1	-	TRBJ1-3	CASSPGAGNTIYF	TGCGCCAGCAGTCCGGGTGCTGGAAACACCATATATTTT
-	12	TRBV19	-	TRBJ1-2	CASSPGNYGYTF	TGTGCCAGTAGCCCAGGGAACTATGGCTACACCTTC